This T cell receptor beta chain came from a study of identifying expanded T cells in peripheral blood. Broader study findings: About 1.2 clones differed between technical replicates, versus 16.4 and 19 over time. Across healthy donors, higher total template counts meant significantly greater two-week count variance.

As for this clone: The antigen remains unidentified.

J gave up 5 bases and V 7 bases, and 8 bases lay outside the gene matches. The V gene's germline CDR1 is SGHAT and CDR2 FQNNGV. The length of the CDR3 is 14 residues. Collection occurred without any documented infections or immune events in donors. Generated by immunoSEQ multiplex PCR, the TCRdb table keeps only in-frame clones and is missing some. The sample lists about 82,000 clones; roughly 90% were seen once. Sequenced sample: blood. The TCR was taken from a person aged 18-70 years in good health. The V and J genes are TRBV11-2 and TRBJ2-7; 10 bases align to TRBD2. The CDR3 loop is CASTPPSGGDEQYF. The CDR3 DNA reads TGTGCCAGCACCCCGCCTAGCGGGGGCGACGAGCAGTACTTC.